The 25 T cell receptor beta chains below were found in one sample sequenced in a study of blood T cell repertoires in COVID-19. Clones were read by immunoSEQ multiplex PCR, and TCRdb kept only the in-frame ones, dropping some. The top ten hold roughly 1.2% of the sample, which has 380,000 or so clones, 89% seen once. The sequencing input was peripheral blood. These receptors were obtained from a man aged 40-49 years with acute or convalescent COVID-19.

The chain joins TRBV27 to TRBJ2-1; weak D call: TRBD1 (6 bases). V was pared by 5 bases and J by 7 bases, with 18 bases between. In germline, CDR1 is MNHEY, CDR2 SMNVEV (reference sequence). This CDR3 has 15 residues. The CDR3 here is CASSILAGAGNEQFF. The CDR3 bases are TGTGCCAGCAGTATCCTGGCAGGGGCGGGTAATGAGCAGTTCTTC.

The V and J genes are TRBV11-2 and TRBJ1-4; the D gene is possibly TRBD1 (5 bases). V lost 8 bases and J lost 0, with 10 bases in between. Germline values: CDR1 SGHAT, CDR2 FQNNGV. The CDR3 loop spans 14 amino acids. The DNA for the CDR3 is TGTGCCAGCGGGGCGGCGACAACTAATGAAAAACTGTTTTTT. Its translation: CASGAATTNEKLFF.

This clone was found a few times. The rearrangement uses TRBV5-6 and TRBJ1-2; perhaps TRBD1 as D (5 bases). The CDR3 contains 12 residues. The V end lost 1 base, the J end lost 7 bases, and 8 bases lay between the germline ends. The germline V gene has CDR1 SGHDT and CDR2 YYEEEE. Here the CDR3 DNA reads TGTGCCAGCAGCTTGTTCGGGGGTGGCTACACCTTC. Encoded protein: CASSLFGGGYTF.

The chain carries TRBV2 and TRBJ2-7; 15 nucleotides agree with TRBD2. The germline CDR1 and CDR2 sequences are SNHLY and FYNNEI. The junction had 12 bases not matched to a gene; V was cut back by 4 bases and J by 5 bases. This CDR3 comprises 18 residues. The DNA for the CDR3 is TGTGCCAGCAGTGTTTACGGACTAGCGGGAGGGCCTAGGGACGAGCAGTACTTC. It yields the protein CASSVYGLAGGPRDEQYF.

The chain has TRBV5-1 and TRBJ1-3; D perhaps matches TRBD1 (6 bases). V was shortened by 0 bases and J by 4 bases, with 14 bases between the two germline ends. Germline values: CDR1 SGHRS, CDR2 YFSETQ. The CDR3 consists of 16 residues. The CDR3 loop is CASSLAQRQGGNTIYF. CDR3 sequence (DNA): TGCGCCAGCAGCTTGGCCCAGCGGCAGGGGGGAAACACCATATATTTT.

The rearrangement joins TRBV19 to TRBJ1-1; D perhaps matches TRBD1 (6 bases). Germline CDR1 is LNHDA and CDR2 is SQIVND (reference sequence). The CDR3 is 14 amino acids. Trimming stripped 7 bases from V and 0 bases from J, with 12 bases between. The DNA of the CDR3 is TGTGCCAGTAAGGCGGGGGGCATGAACACTGAAGCTTTCTTT. Protein sequence: CASKAGGMNTEAFF. Based on the CDR3 plus reference TRBV19 and TRBJ1-1, the full variable domain is DGGITQSPKYLFRKEGQNVTLSCEQNLNHDAMYWYRQDPGQGLRLIYYSQIVNDFQKGDIAEGYSVSREKKESFPLTVTSAQKNPTAFYLCASKAGGMNTEAFFGQGTRLTVV.

CDR3 protein: CASSQGLHTEAFF. CDR3 coding DNA: TGTGCCAGCAGCCAGGGCCTTCACACTGAAGCTTTCTTT. V and J are TRBV7-3 and TRBJ1-1; D might be TRBD1 (5 bases). The germline V and J ends were trimmed by 5 bases and 3 bases, with 10 bases remaining between them. Germline V gene data show CDR1 as SGHTA and CDR2 as FQGTGA. The length of the CDR3 is 13 residues.

The CDR3 bases are TGTGCCAGCAGCCAATATAATTCACCCCTCCACTTT. It codes for CASSQYNSPLHF. The J gene is TRBJ1-6, the V gene TRBV27; D is ambiguous. V was trimmed by 6 bases and J by 4 bases, leaving 4 bases between them. Germline V gives CDR1 MNHEY, CDR2 SMNVEV (reference sequence). CDR3 length: 12 residues.

This CDR3 reads CASSNRGLQPQHF. The DNA of the CDR3 is TGTGCCAGCAGCAACAGGGGGCTGCAGCCCCAGCATTTT. The chain employs TRBV2 and TRBJ1-5; 9 nucleotides match TRBD1. This CDR3 region has 13 residues. Trimming took 6 bases from V and 7 from J; bases not matched to a gene: 4. Germline CDR1 reads SNHLY; CDR2 reads FYNNEI.

The V gene is TRBV6-2 or TRBV6-3, the J gene TRBJ2-6, with D unclear. Per germline, CDR1 MNHEY and CDR2 SVGEGT. CDR3 length: 15 amino acids. V lost 4 bases and J 1 base, leaving 8 bases between the germline ends. In DNA, the CDR3 is TGTGCCAGCAGTTCCACCCAGTCTGGGGCCAACGTCCTGACTTTC. Its translation: CASSSTQSGANVLTF.

J is TRBJ1-1 and V is TRBV28; D is undetermined. Trimming removed 5 bases at V and 2 bases at J, with 6 bases between. Germline assignment: CDR1 MDHEN and CDR2 SYDVKM. The CDR3 runs to 12 residues. This CDR3 is CASSPVNTEAFF. In nucleotides, the CDR3 is TGTGCCAGCAGTCCTGTAAACACTGAAGCTTTCTTT.

This clone was observed a single time. The CDR3 nucleotides are TGTGCCAGCAGTCCGATGGCCAGGTCGAATGAGCAGTTCTTC. Its translation: CASSPMARSNEQFF. The chain carries TRBV7-9 and TRBJ2-1, with D uncertain. CDR3 length equals 14 residues. Trimming removed 6 bases at V and 7 bases at J, with 16 bases between. Germline CDR1 SEHNR, CDR2 FQNEAQ (reference sequence).

With respect to this clone: Other DNA sequences in this sample translate to the same CDR3. This chain joins TRBV7-2 and TRBJ2-7; D not resolved. The V end was cut by 4 bases, the J end by 2 bases, with 3 bases between. Germline values: CDR1 SGHTA, CDR2 FQGNSA. This CDR3 is 11 amino acids long. The CDR3, as DNA: TGTGCCAGCAGCTCCACCTACGAGCAGTACTTC. This translates into CASSSTYEQYF.

This clone came up a few times. The chain employs TRBV6-2 or TRBV6-3 and TRBJ2-7, with 10 bases fitting TRBD2. The CDR3 extends over 15 amino acids. Per the germline V gene, CDR1 is MNHEY and CDR2 is SVGEGT. V lost 4 bases, J lost 3 bases, and 6 bases stayed unmatched. CDR3: CASSSLTSGVYEQYF. The CDR3 coding sequence is TGTGCCAGCAGTTCCCTTACTAGCGGGGTCTACGAGCAGTACTTC.

This CDR3 is CASSQQAQPQHF. The CDR3 DNA is TGTGCCAGCAGCCAACAGGCGCAGCCCCAGCATTTT. The gene calls are TRBV3-1 (or the pseudogene TRBV3-2) and TRBJ1-5; D uncertain. Germline lookup yields CDR1 LGHDT and CDR2 YNNKEL (reference sequence). The germline V and J ends were trimmed by 2 bases and 7 bases, with 6 bases remaining between them. The length of the CDR3 is 12 residues.

A remark on this clone: Different DNA sequences within this sample yield the same CDR3. V usage is TRBV30 and J usage is TRBJ2-1, with 8 bases identical to TRBD1. The CDR3 extends over 14 amino acids. The V segment lost 3 bases and the J segment 1 base; nucleotides outside the gene matches: 2. The germline CDR1 and CDR2 sequences are GTSNPN and SVGIG (reference sequence). Written as DNA, the CDR3 is TGTGCCTGGAGAGACAGGGGTTCCTACAATGAGCAGTTCTTC. This sequence encodes CAWRDRGSYNEQFF.

This clone showed up just once. V and J are TRBV11-3 and TRBJ2-2; a possible D gene is TRBD1 (8 bases). The CDR3 extends over 15 amino acids. Germline V gene lookup returns CDR1 SGHNT and CDR2 YENEEA. Trimming left V 4 bases short and J 6 bases short, with 15 bases between. CDR3 region: CASSSRTGRAGELFF. CDR3 coding DNA: TGTGCCAGCAGCTCCAGGACAGGGAGGGCCGGGGAGCTGTTTTTT.

A single count supports this clone. The chain employs TRBV28 and TRBJ1-3; TRBD1 is a possible D gene (5 bases). Germline values: CDR1 MDHEN, CDR2 SYDVKM. The CDR3 extends over 14 amino acids. Trimming shortened V by 3 bases and J by 5 bases, and 11 bases separated the two germline ends. The CDR3 loop is CASSLPTERNTIYF. As DNA, the CDR3 is TGTGCCAGCAGTTTGCCGACAGAACGAAACACCATATATTTT.

This clone occurred once. This chain uses TRBV19 with TRBJ2-4; tentative D call: TRBD2 (6 bases). Germline loops: CDR1 LNHDA, CDR2 SQIVND (reference sequence). The CDR3 contains 15 residues. Trimming pared 7 bases from V and 0 bases from J, leaving 13 bases between. The CDR3 loop reads CASTRDSLAKNIQYF. CDR3 nucleotides: TGTGCCAGTACCCGGGACTCACTAGCCAAAAACATTCAGTACTTC.

This clone occurred once. V and J are TRBV24-1 and TRBJ2-1; 13 nucleotides agree with TRBD2. Germline assignment: CDR1 KGHDR and CDR2 SFDVKD. The length of the CDR3 is 21 residues. With V trimmed by 2 bases and J by 3 bases, 15 bases remained unmatched. The chain's CDR3 is CATSDSQLDRGTSGVYNEQFF. In DNA form, the CDR3 reads TGTGCCACCAGTGATTCTCAACTTGACAGGGGGACTAGCGGGGTCTACAATGAGCAGTTCTTC.

J is TRBJ1-2 and V is TRBV7-3, with 9 bases fitting TRBD1. Losses at the gene ends were 5 bases for V and 5 bases for J; bases not matched to a gene: 6. Germline V CDR1 and CDR2: SGHTA, FQGTGA. This CDR3 has 14 residues. The CDR3 nucleotides read TGTGCCAGCAGCCTAGGGACAGGGCCATATGGCTACACCTTC. It is translated as CASSLGTGPYGYTF.

CDR3 loop: CASSSRQGASYEQYF. The CDR3 coding sequence is TGTGCCAGCAGTTCTAGACAGGGGGCCTCCTACGAGCAGTACTTC. V gene TRBV5-6 combines with J gene TRBJ2-7, with 10 bases that match TRBD1. V was pared by 5 bases and J by 0 bases, with 5 bases of the junction left unmatched. Germline-derived CDR1 and CDR2 are SGHDT and YYEEEE. This CDR3 has 15 amino acids.

This chain uses TRBV27 with TRBJ2-5, with 10 bases fitting TRBD2. CDR3 size: 14 residues. V lost 3 bases, J lost 4 bases, and 2 bases stayed unmatched. Germline CDR1 reads MNHEY; CDR2 reads SMNVEV (reference sequence). The CDR3 nucleotides are TGTGCCAGCAGTTTGAGCGGGAGGGTAGAGACCCAGTACTTC. It translates to CASSLSGRVETQYF.

The chain joins TRBV19 to TRBJ1-2; the match to TRBD1 covers 8 bases. V trimming: 7 bases; J trimming: 5 bases; junction bases outside the gene matches: 9. Germline loops: CDR1 LNHDA, CDR2 SQIVND (reference sequence). CDR3 length: 14 amino acids. CDR3 sequence (DNA): TGTGCCAGTACCCAGATGGACAGGGTATATGGCTACACCTTC. Translating gives CASTQMDRVYGYTF.

Worth noting for this clone: Germline and junction disagree at one end, which may indicate a read error. V usage is TRBV7-9 and J usage is TRBJ2-7; D is possibly TRBD2 (6 bases). The CDR3 has 12 amino acids. Germline CDR1 reads SEHNR; CDR2 reads FQNEAQ (reference sequence). The CDR3 region has the DNA TGTGCCAGCTCACGAGGGGAGGTGGACACGTCCTTC. Translated, it gives CASSRGEVDTSF.